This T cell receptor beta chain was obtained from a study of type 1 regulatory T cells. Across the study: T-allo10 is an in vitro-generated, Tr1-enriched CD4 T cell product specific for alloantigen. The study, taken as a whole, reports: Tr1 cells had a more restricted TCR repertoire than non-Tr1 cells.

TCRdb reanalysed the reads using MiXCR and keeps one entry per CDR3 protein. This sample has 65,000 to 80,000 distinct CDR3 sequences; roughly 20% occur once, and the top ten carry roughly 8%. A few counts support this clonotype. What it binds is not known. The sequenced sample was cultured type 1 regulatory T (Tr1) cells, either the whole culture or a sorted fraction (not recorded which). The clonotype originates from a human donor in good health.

The CDR3 loop is CSARETGVGTEAFF. The DNA of the CDR3 is TGCAGTGCTAGAGAAACAGGGGTAGGCACTGAAGCTTTCTTT. The chain has TRBV20-1 and TRBJ1-1, with 7 nucleotides matching TRBD1. Trimming took 0 bases from V and 4 from J; bases not matched to a gene: 5. CDR1 DFQATT and CDR2 SNEGSKA come from the germline V gene (reference sequence). CDR3 length: 14 residues.